This paragraph reports one T cell receptor beta chain. Its antigen is as yet unknown. This sample is part of a study of lymphopenia after photon versus proton radiotherapy. Germline CDR1 and CDR2: SNHLY and FYNNEI. This CDR3 spans 14 amino acids. V lost 10 bases, J lost 5 bases, and 18 bases lay in between. Broader study findings: Under photons, naive T cells and diversity fell while effector/memory populations rose.

Profiled with immunoSEQ multiplex PCR; TCRdb holds only in-frame clones, not every one. The data contain about 3,300 clones, 76% of them singletons. This chain joins TRBV2 and TRBJ2-1; D remains ambiguous. The clonotype was recovered from an elderly man with esophageal cancer. The sequencing used peripheral blood, collected from a patient treated with proton-based radiotherapy. The CDR3 loop is CATDPEPLNNEQFF. The DNA of the CDR3 is TGTGCCACCGACCCGGAACCCTTAAACAATGAGCAGTTCTTC.